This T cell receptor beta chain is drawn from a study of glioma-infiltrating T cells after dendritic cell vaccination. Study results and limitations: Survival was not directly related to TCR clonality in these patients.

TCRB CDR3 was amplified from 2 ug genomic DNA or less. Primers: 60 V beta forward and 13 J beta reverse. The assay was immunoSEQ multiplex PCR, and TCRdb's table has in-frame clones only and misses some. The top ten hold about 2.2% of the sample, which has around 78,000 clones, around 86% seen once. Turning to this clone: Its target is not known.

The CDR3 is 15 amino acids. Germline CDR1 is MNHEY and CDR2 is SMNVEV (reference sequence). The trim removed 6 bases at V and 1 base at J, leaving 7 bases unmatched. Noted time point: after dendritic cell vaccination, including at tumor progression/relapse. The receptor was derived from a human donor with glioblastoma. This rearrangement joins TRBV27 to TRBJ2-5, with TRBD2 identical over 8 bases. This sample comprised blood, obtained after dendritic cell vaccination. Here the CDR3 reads CASSHGAGVQETQYF. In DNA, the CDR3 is TGTGCCAGCAGCCACGGAGCGGGAGTCCAAGAGACCCAGTACTTC.